This passage covers 31 T cell receptor delta chains from one sample sequenced in a study of γδ T cells in repeated Plasmodium falciparum infection. TCRdb re-called clones from the multiplex PCR reads using CATT. The sample gives over 90,000 delta-chain clones, 0.95% to 1% of which show up once; more than 9% is in the top ten. Vgamma9/Vdelta2+ and Vdelta2-negative gammadelta T cells were flow-sorted from PBMC for bulk sequencing. The specimen sequenced was gamma-delta T cells from blood. The origin of the receptors is a pool of human donors (malaria-infected and uninfected, not separated).

This clone was detected a few times. The amino acid sequence in TCRdb belongs to a much larger clone and departs from this DNA's translation at residue 8, likely a sequencing read error; the sequence shown is translated from the DNA. The chain's CDR3 is CACDEVMRLGDKGADKLIF. As DNA, the CDR3 is TGTGCCTGCGACGAGGTGATGAGACTGGGGGATAAGGGTGCCGATAAACTCATCTTT. The rearrangement links TRDV2 to TRDJ1, with 11 bases identical to TRDD3. V shed 7 bases, J shed 3 bases, and the junction held 21 bases outside the gene matches. CDR1 and CDR2 from the germline V gene are GEAIGNYY and EKD. This CDR3 has 19 amino acids.

Ten or more counts support this clone. The TCRdb protein, from a much larger clone, departs from this DNA's translation at residue 7, likely by read error; the protein shown derives from the DNA. The V gene is TRDV2, the J gene TRDJ1; the D gene is possibly TRDD3 (5 bases). Matching the DNA to germline supplied the J gene, which TCRdb does not give. Germline V gene sequence: CDR1 GEAIGNYY, CDR2 EKD. The CDR3 has 17 residues. The ends were cut back, 0 bases at V and 0 bases at J, with 16 bases in the middle. CDR3 DNA: TGTGCCTGTGACACCCTGAGGGATGATGGCCACACCGATAAACTCATCTTT. Translated: CACDTLRDDGHTDKLIF.

Concerning this clone: This likely reflects a read error, since a far larger clone is one base away. The rearrangement uses TRDV1 and TRDJ1; 9 nucleotides align to TRDD3. In the absence of a J gene in TCRdb, the DNA was matched to germline to assign it here. Germline V gene lookup returns CDR1 TSWWSYY and CDR2 QGS. The CDR3 extends over 20 amino acids. Losses at the gene ends were 2 bases for V and 10 bases for J; bases not matched to a gene: 26. The CDR3 DNA is TGTGCTCTTGGGGAAGGCCTCCCTGGGTGGGGGATATACGCTCAGCTTGGACTCATCTTT. Translating gives CALGEGLPGWGIYAQLGLIF.

Comment on this clone: TCRdb records a much larger clone's protein for this DNA, with a difference at residue 13 that likely arises from a read error; the protein given is the translation of the DNA. V and J are TRDV1 and TRDJ1; 8 nucleotides agree with TRDD3. The J gene, not given by TCRdb, was assigned here from a germline match of the nucleotide sequence. The CDR3 totals 20 residues. The V gene end was trimmed by 0 bases and the J gene end by 2 bases; junction bases not matched to a gene: 17. Germline V gene lookup returns CDR1 TSWWSYY and CDR2 QGS. The CDR3 nucleotides read TGTGCTCTTGGGGAACTAAATCCCAACTACTGGGGGCGGAGAACCGATAAACTCATCTTT. Translated, it gives CALGELNPNYWGRRTDKLIF.

Concerning this clone: A read error likely explains why the TCRdb protein, taken from a much larger clone, differs from this DNA's translation at residue 17; the protein shown is translated from the DNA. J is TRDJ1 and V is TRDV1; 10 bases match TRDD3. Here the J gene was assigned by germline matching of the DNA, as TCRdb has none. The CDR3 loop spans 21 amino acids. Per the germline V gene, CDR1 is TSWWSYY and CDR2 is QGS. Written as DNA, the CDR3 is TGTGCTCTTGGTCCCCTCCAACCCTCCATCCTACTGGGGGATGCCACCAATAAACTCATCTTT. Translating it yields CALGPLQPSILLGDATNKLIF.

There are a few counts of this clone. A far larger clone differs by one base, so this is likely a read error. Distinct nucleotide sequences in the sample also encode this CDR3. The chain links TRDV2 to TRDJ1, with TRDD3 identical over 7 bases. The J gene, not given by TCRdb, was assigned here from a germline match of the nucleotide sequence. Trimming took 0 bases from V and 2 from J; bases not matched to a gene: 8. The germline CDR1 and CDR2 sequences are GEAIGNYY and EKD. CDR3 size: 16 residues. The chain's CDR3 is CACDTLLGSGTDKLIF. CDR3 sequence (DNA): TGTGCCTGTGACACCTTACTGGGGTCGGGGACCGATAAACTCATCTTT.

This clone was counted only a few times. A far larger clone lies a single base away; this is likely a read error. Other nucleotide sequences from this sample produce the same CDR3. V and J are TRDV2 and TRDJ3, with TRDD3 matching over 13 bases. Matching the DNA to germline supplied the J gene, which TCRdb does not give. The V segment lost 3 bases and the J segment 0 bases; nucleotides outside the gene matches: 13. Germline V gene data show CDR1 as GEAIGNYY and CDR2 as EKD. This CDR3 spans 22 amino acids. Here the CDR3 reads CACDSVLGDTLKNSWDTRQMFF. As DNA, the CDR3 is TGTGCCTGTGACTCCGTACTGGGGGATACGCTCAAAAACTCCTGGGACACCCGACAGATGTTTTTC.

Only a few counts were recorded for this clone. At one end, the junction sequence differs from germline, possibly due to a read error. This CDR3 is also generated by other DNA sequences in the sample. The rearrangement joins TRDV2 to TRDJ1, with a possible D match to TRDD2 (9 bases). TCRdb offers no J gene call, so here the DNA was matched to germline to obtain one. The CDR3 contains 24 residues. Per germline, CDR1 GEAIGNYY and CDR2 EKD. CDR3 nucleotides: TGCGCCTGCGACACCGTGAAGCTCGGCCTTCCTACAGGAACTGGGGGTTCTCTCACCGATAAACTCATCTTT. Translating it yields CACDTVKLGLPTGTGGSLTDKLIF.

This clone has only a few counts. The protein TCRdb gives is from a much larger clone and does not agree with this DNA's translation at residue 13, likely a read error; the protein shown here comes from the DNA. V usage is TRDV2 and J usage is TRDJ1; 9 bases map to TRDD3. In the absence of a J gene in TCRdb, the DNA was matched to germline to assign it here. The CDR3 has 21 amino acids. Germline CDR1 is GEAIGNYY and CDR2 is EKD. The ends lost 2 bases at V and 0 bases at J; junction bases unmatched: 21. The CDR3 sequence: CACDKGVYWGTKPTYTDKLIF. CDR3 nucleotide sequence: TGTGCCTGTGACAAGGGGGTTTACTGGGGGACCAAGCCGACGTACACCGATAAACTCATCTTT.

This clone has just a few counts. Translating this DNA gives a protein that differs at residue 10 from the TCRdb one, which belongs to a much larger clone; a read error is likely, and the protein shown is this translation. The chain is built from TRDV2 and TRDJ2; perhaps TRDD3 as D (5 bases). The J gene is absent in TCRdb and was assigned here via DNA matching to germline. The CDR3 extends over 14 amino acids. The V and J ends lost 3 bases and 10 bases respectively, with 17 bases between them. Germline V CDR1 and CDR2: GEAIGNYY, EKD. CDR3 residues: CACDPIRRREQLFF. In DNA form, the CDR3 reads TGTGCCTGTGACCCAATACGGAGAAGAGAACAACTCTTCTTT.

As to this clone: The TCRdb protein comes from a much larger clone and disagrees with this DNA's translation at residue 14, likely due to a read error; the protein given here is derived from the DNA. The chain couples TRDV2 to TRDJ1, with 12 positions matching TRDD3. Here the J gene came from matching the DNA to germline, since TCRdb omits it. CDR3 size: 18 residues. Germline V gives CDR1 GEAIGNYY, CDR2 EKD. CDR3 nucleotides: TGTGCCTGTGACCCATTACTGGGGGATACCCCGTACACCAATAAACTCATCTTT. Protein sequence: CACDPLLGDTPYTNKLIF.

About this clone: TCRdb pairs this DNA with a much larger clone's protein that differs at residue 17, likely a read error; the protein shown was translated from the DNA. This sequence joins TRDV2 and TRDJ1, with TRDD3 matching 13 bases. Here the J gene came from matching the DNA to germline, since TCRdb omits it. Germline V gives CDR1 GEAIGNYY, CDR2 EKD. The CDR3 is 20 amino acids. CDR3 protein: CACDSGADWGIRGRTDRLIF. The CDR3, as DNA: TGTGCCTGTGACTCCGGGGCGGACTGGGGGATACGCGGGAGGACCGATAGACTCATCTTT.

As concerns this clone: The protein recorded in TCRdb matches a much larger clone and deviates from this DNA's translation at residue 6, suggesting a read error; the protein here is obtained by translating the DNA. The chain links TRDV2 to TRDJ1; perhaps TRDD3 as D (5 bases). The J gene comes from matching the DNA to germline here; TCRdb lacks it. V was clipped by 5 bases and J by 3 bases, with 21 bases between them. Germline CDR1 GEAIGNYY, CDR2 EKD. The CDR3 is 16 amino acids. The DNA of the CDR3 is TGTGCCTGTGTTAGTATTGGGGCCTCTTTCCCCGATAAACTCATCTTT. Amino acids: CACVSIGASFPDKLIF.

This clone showed up just a few times. TCRdb's listed protein matches a much larger clone and diverges from this DNA's translation at residue 5, likely through a read error; the protein shown comes from the DNA. The chain links TRDV2 to TRDJ1; D ambiguous. TCRdb gives no J gene; it was assigned here by matching the DNA to germline. Germline loops: CDR1 GEAIGNYY, CDR2 EKD. This CDR3 has 16 residues. V was trimmed by 2 bases and J by 0 bases, leaving 15 bases between them. In nucleotides, the CDR3 is TGTGCCTGTGACAGAGGGACCCTGAAGTACACCGATAAACTCATCTTT. Its protein product is CACDRGTLKYTDKLIF.

This clone was counted only a few times. This is likely an artifact of a read error, given a far larger clone one base away. Other DNA sequences within the sample encode an identical CDR3. The gene calls are TRDV2 and TRDJ2, with 7 bases lining up with TRDD3. Matching the DNA to germline supplied the J gene, which TCRdb does not give. The CDR3 contains 19 residues. Germline-derived CDR1 and CDR2 are GEAIGNYY and EKD. Trimming removed 0 bases from V and 5 bases from J; junction bases left unmatched: 17. The CDR3 loop is CACDTVAVLGSHLTAQLFF. The CDR3 DNA is TGTGCCTGTGACACCGTAGCGGTACTGGGGTCCCATTTAACAGCACAACTCTTCTTT.

Regarding this clone: A read error likely explains this, since a far larger clone differs by one base. This sample includes further DNA sequences coding for the same CDR3. The chain links TRDV1 to TRDJ1, with 7 positions matching TRDD3. The CDR3 consists of 22 residues. The germline V gene encodes CDR1 TSWWSYY and CDR2 QGS. CDR3 sequence: CALGGDRIPCTGDGGRTDKLIF. CDR3 nucleotide sequence: TGTGCTCTTGGGGGTGACCGCATACCCTGTACTGGGGATGGGGGGCGTACCGACAAACTCATCTTT.

For this clone: The TCRdb record carries a much larger clone's protein, which differs from this DNA's translation at residue 8; a read error is the likely cause, and the protein listed here is the DNA translation. The CDR3 loop reads CAFTGLPNIVSPRTTDKLIF. The CDR3 region has the DNA TGTGCCTTTACTGGCCTTCCTAATATCGTTAGCCCAAGAACGACCGATAAACTCATCTTT. V gene TRDV3 combines with J gene TRDJ1; 8 bases align to TRDD2. CDR3 length: 20 residues. The ends lost 1 base at V and 2 bases at J; junction bases unmatched: 24. The germline CDR1 and CDR2 sequences are TVYSNPD and GDNSRS (reference sequence).

With regard to this clone: A far larger clone differs by one base, so this is likely a read error. Other DNA sequences in the same sample also yield this CDR3. This rearrangement joins TRDV1 to TRDJ1; TRDD3 matches 10 bases. Germline matching of the DNA provided the J gene here, since TCRdb leaves it blank. The CDR3 spans 20 residues. CDR1 and CDR2 (germline): TSWWSYY, QGS. This chain's CDR3 is CALGEDRILLTGGYTDKLIF. The CDR3 bases are TGTGCTCTAGGGGAAGACCGTATCCTTCTTACTGGGGGATACACCGATAAACTCATCTTT.

This clone showed up many times. This sequence joins TRDV2 and TRDJ1; the match to TRDD3 covers 13 bases. As TCRdb names no J gene, one was assigned here on the basis of a DNA match to germline. Germline-derived CDR1 and CDR2 are GEAIGNYY and EKD. J lost 0 bases, V lost 0 bases, and 24 bases had no gene match. The CDR3 is 24 residues long. This CDR3 is CACDTLTLPPTGGYAGMYTDKLIF. The DNA of the CDR3 is TGTGCCTGTGACACCCTTACCTTACCCCCTACTGGGGGATACGCGGGGATGTACACCGATAAACTCATCTTT.

On this clone itself: This DNA's translation differs at residue 7 from TCRdb's protein, which comes from a much larger clone; a read error is likely, and the protein shown is translated from the DNA. J is TRDJ1 and V is TRDV2; 8 bases are a match to TRDD3. Matching the DNA to germline supplied the J gene, which TCRdb does not give. CDR1 and CDR2 (germline): GEAIGNYY, EKD. Germline trimming cut 2 bases from V and 0 bases from J; bases unmatched to any gene: 13. The CDR3 is made up of 18 amino acids. This CDR3 is CACDSRAGGHLYTDKLIF. In DNA, the CDR3 is TGTGCCTGTGACAGTAGGGCTGGGGGACATCTCTACACCGATAAACTCATCTTT.

This clone was detected a few times. This DNA's translation differs at residue 9 from TCRdb's protein, which comes from a much larger clone; a read error is likely, and the protein shown is translated from the DNA. The rearrangement uses TRDV2 and TRDJ1, with TRDD3 matching 7 bases. The J gene is absent in TCRdb and was assigned here via DNA matching to germline. CDR3 size: 17 residues. V dropped 1 base and J dropped 0; count of bases not matched to a gene: 10. Germline V lookup: CDR1 GEAIGNYY, CDR2 EKD. CDR3: CACDTGGDHRYTDKLIF. The CDR3 nucleotides are TGTGCCTGTGACACTGGGGGGGATCACCGGTACACCGATAAACTCATCTTT.

Comments on this clone: This sequence is one base from a far larger clone and is likely a read error. The sample contains more than one DNA sequence encoding this CDR3. This chain links TRDV1 with TRDJ1; TRDD3 aligns across 13 bases. The J gene is absent in TCRdb and was assigned here via DNA matching to germline. This CDR3 is 19 amino acids long. Germline V gene data show CDR1 as TSWWSYY and CDR2 as QGS. As DNA, the CDR3 is TGTGCTCTCAATCACAAGGCAAACTGGGGGATACGGCCCACCGACAAACTCATCTTT. As protein: CALNHKANWGIRPTDKLIF.

For this clone: The TCRdb protein, from a much larger clone, departs from this DNA's translation at residue 8, likely by read error; the protein shown derives from the DNA. J is TRDJ1 and V is TRDV2; TRDD3 matches 11 bases. The J gene, left out of TCRdb, was set here by checking the DNA against germline. Germline CDR1 GEAIGNYY, CDR2 EKD. The CDR3 runs to 22 residues. V lost 0 bases, J lost 2 bases, and 22 bases stayed unmatched. The CDR3 region is CACDTVVFLRLGDTRGTDKLIF. Here the CDR3 DNA reads TGTGCCTGTGACACCGTTGTTTTCTTACGTTTGGGGGATACGCGAGGAACCGATAAACTCATCTTT.

As for this clone: The TCRdb protein comes from a much larger clone and disagrees with this DNA's translation at residue 16, likely due to a read error; the protein given here is derived from the DNA. The V call is TRDV1, the J call TRDJ1, with D maybe TRDD3 (5 bases). The CDR3 is made up of 18 amino acids. The germline V gene has CDR1 TSWWSYY and CDR2 QGS. CDR3 in amino acids: CALGEPAPGYGYTDKFIF. CDR3 nucleotides: TGTGCTCTTGGGGAACCCGCTCCTGGGTATGGGTACACCGATAAATTCATCTTT.

This clone was seen ten or more times. A much larger clone differs from this one at a single base, so this may be a read error. The sample contains more than one DNA sequence encoding this CDR3. The V gene is TRDV1, the J gene TRDJ1; the match to TRDD2 covers 7 bases. This CDR3 spans 17 amino acids. Germline V gene sequence: CDR1 TSWWSYY, CDR2 QGS. V shed 6 bases, J shed 8 bases, and the junction held 21 bases outside the gene matches. The chain's CDR3 is CALGDFLKKPGALKLIF. The CDR3, as DNA: TGTGCTCTTGGCGACTTCCTAAAGAAGCCGGGAGCTCTCAAACTCATCTTT.

This clone was detected many times. A junction end diverges from the germline sequence, so it may reflect a read error. This chain links TRDV1 with TRDJ1; tentative D call: TRDD3 (6 bases). This CDR3 contains 21 residues. CDR1 is TSWWSYY, CDR2 QGS, per germline. The CDR3 DNA reads as TGTGCTCTTGGCGAACGAGGGTCCCTCTCACTGGGCAACGCGTACACCGATAAACTCATCTTT. It codes for CALGERGSLSLGNAYTDKLIF.

This clone was observed many times. For this DNA, TCRdb reports the protein of a much larger clone, which diverges at residue 9, most likely from a read error; the protein presented here is translated directly from the DNA. The CDR3 is CACDLRHLGNLLGDTPRSDKLIF. The CDR3 coding sequence is TGTGCCTGTGACCTTCGCCATCTAGGGAATTTACTGGGGGACACACCCCGCTCCGATAAACTCATCTTT. V is TRDV2 and J is TRDJ1; 9 bases are shared with TRDD3. In the absence of a J gene in TCRdb, the DNA was matched to germline to assign it here. CDR1 GEAIGNYY and CDR2 EKD come from the germline V gene. The CDR3 contains 23 residues. Unmatched junction bases numbered 31, after V lost 3 bases and J lost 3 bases.

This clone has a handful of counts. The protein in TCRdb stems from a much larger clone and differs at residue 10 from this DNA's translation, likely a read error; here the protein is translated from the DNA. The V gene is TRDV1, the J gene TRDJ1; D call uncertain. TCRdb carries no J gene annotation; the J gene was assigned here by matching the DNA with germline. The CDR3 spans 19 residues. Trimming stripped 2 bases from V and 1 base from J, with 23 bases between. Germline-derived CDR1 and CDR2 are TSWWSYY and QGS. In nucleotides, the CDR3 is TGTGCTCTTGGGGAAAAAATTATCGGGACACTAACTTTCACCGATAAACTCATCTTT. Translating it yields CALGEKIIGTLTFTDKLIF.

Note on this clone: A far larger clone lies a single base away; this is likely a read error. The same CDR3 arises from other DNA sequences in this sample as well. The V call is TRDV1, the J call TRDJ1, with 8 bases aligning to TRDD3. The J gene, not given by TCRdb, was assigned here from a germline match of the nucleotide sequence. J was trimmed by 2 bases and V by 1 base; bases with no gene match: 15. Germline loops: CDR1 TSWWSYY, CDR2 QGS. This CDR3 comprises 19 residues. The CDR3 bases are TGTGCTCTTGGGGAACACTACGTCTCGGGGGATATTGATACCGATAAACTCATCTTT. Protein: CALGEHYVSGDIDTDKLIF.

Concerning this clone: The protein in TCRdb stems from a much larger clone and differs at residue 5 from this DNA's translation, likely a read error; here the protein is translated from the DNA. The chain recombines TRDV2 with TRDJ1; 13 bases align to TRDD3. As TCRdb names no J gene, one was assigned here on the basis of a DNA match to germline. With 3 bases clipped from V and 4 bases from J, the junction kept 13 bases outside the gene matches. The CDR3 is made up of 18 amino acids. CDR1 and CDR2 (germline): GEAIGNYY, EKD. The CDR3 spells CACDPLLGDTRRGDKLIF. Here the CDR3 DNA reads TGTGCCTGTGACCCTTTACTGGGGGATACGCGACGTGGCGATAAACTCATCTTT.

This clone showed up many times. A much larger clone sits a single nucleotide away, making a read error possible. The same CDR3 also results from other DNA sequences found in this sample. The chain employs TRDV2 and TRDJ2; TRDD3 agrees at 7 bases. The CDR3 length is 17 residues. The germline gives CDR1 GEAIGNYY, CDR2 EKD. The CDR3 bases are TGTGCCTGTGACACCGTGGGTGGGGGACCCTTAACAGCGCAACTCTTCTTT. Translated, it gives CACDTVGGGPLTAQLFF.